This T cell receptor beta chain was recovered during a study of blood T cell repertoires in COVID-19 (dated by TCRdb to the early 2020s). The study in broad terms: The collaborator samples originated in the United States, Italy and Spain and spanned the acute and convalescent phases of COVID-19. The samples were drawn from two sources: the first 160 participants of the ongoing ImmuneRACE study, and 1,000 to 1,500 subjects contributed by 6 global collaborators. Subjects who had been exposed to COVID-19, were actively infected with it, or had recovered from it provided the deeply sampled blood TCRbeta repertoires that made up the dataset. Where available, HLA class I and class II types were taken from metadata supplied by the sample provider and were not determined by assay-based typing. A de-identified subject ID, COVID-19 status, age in years and sex were almost always included in the sample metadata. A freely available public database, intended as a resource for researchers studying the immune response to SARS-CoV-2, is where the repertoires were released. The material from the prospective study consisted of cDNA or gDNA derived from T cells, B-cell-depleted T cells, or PBMCs.

The paper's findings and limits, for the study overall: Clinical and demographic metadata were provided uncurated, with the amount varying by source and participant.

The CDR3 contains 19 residues, cysteine and phenylalanine counted. The only DNA kept is the CDR3, 57 bases in frame from the first base. V is clipped by 3 bases and J by 1 base, and the sequence between their germline boundaries is 19 bases long. CDR1 is given as SGHTA and CDR2 as FQGNSA, both from the germline V gene. TCRbeta CDR3 regions were amplified from genomic DNA by means of the immunoSEQ Assay, a bias-controlled multiplex PCR. The study's processing was this. The number of nucleated cells in each sample was estimated from the amplification of reference gene primers within the assay. Sequence reads were collapsed and filtered to measure the absolute abundance of every unique TCRbeta CDR3 rearrangement. For each sample, productive Simpson clonality was calculated as the square root of Simpson's diversity index across productive rearrangements. TCRdb mirrors the immuneACCESS table, restricted to in-frame sequences. Some clones are absent from its copies; in checked studies, under half trace to an unresolved V gene, and the reason for the others is unknown. V and J calls and clone size are copied from that table; D and trimming were computed from the DNA. Across this sample there are 250,000 or so clones, with around nine tenths seen only once. The leading ten clones occupy 3% to 3.5% of the sample.

Participants in the prospective study were aged roughly 18 to 100 years, lived in 24 United States geographic areas, and enrolled through a virtual design. In the prospective study, participants were assigned to cohorts based on the clinical history participants reported in a screening survey and a study questionnaire. Exposed participants had been in contact, within 2 weeks of entering the study, with a person who had a PCR-confirmed or clinician-diagnosed case of COVID-19. In the prospective study, whole blood, serum and a nasopharyngeal or oropharyngeal swab were collected from each participant by mobile phlebotomists. Prospective study participants could optionally give additional blood draws and questionnaires over an approximately two-month period. Before DNA extraction, blood samples from the prospective study were shipped at room temperature or frozen. As concerns this clone: Its specific antigen is unknown. Per-nucleotide qualities are absent, and no much larger clonotype sits a single base away.

The clonotype comes from a woman aged 40 to 55 who had been exposed to COVID-19. The rearranged segments are TRBV7-2 and TRBJ1-6, with TRBD1 as a weak D call on 5 bases. Input material: PBMCs or T cells enriched from blood (not recorded which). The nucleotide sequence is given as TGTGCCAGCAGCTTCCGGGGGTTCGGTATACCATCCTATAATTCACCCCTCCACTTT. Its protein reads: CASSFRGFGIPSYNSPLHF. This CDR3, with the reference TRBV7-2 and TRBJ1-6 proteins standing in past its ends, gives the full variable domain GAGVSQSPSNKVTEKGKDVELRCDPISGHTALYWYRQSLGQGLEFLIYFQGNSAPDKSGLPSDRFSAERTGGSVSTLTIQRTQQEDSAVYLCASSFRGFGIPSYNSPLHFGNGTRLTVT.